These 4 T cell receptor beta chains were sequenced from one sample in a study of human T cells and chemical hapten exposure. In TCRdb, the RACE reads were re-called with MiXCR into one record per CDR3 protein. The sample shows over 85,000 distinct CDR3 sequences, roughly 10% of them seen only once. The time point here: pre-sensitization, week 0. Treatment of the sample: therapeutic diphenylcyclopropenone sensitization with weekly scalp DPC. Sequences were derived from whole blood, sampled in connection with sensitization to the hapten diphenylcyclopropenone (DPC). The receptors come from an older woman with alopecia areata. Some clones in this sample may be carry-over from other donors' samples.

DNA of the CDR3: TGTGCCAGCGCCGAACTTACAGGGTTCAATGAGCAGTTCTTC. Its translation is CASAELTGFNEQFF. This sequence joins TRBV5-4 and TRBJ2-1; TRBD1 might be the D (6 bases). Trimming took off 7 bases at V and 6 bases at J, with 17 bases between the two ends. The CDR3 runs to 14 residues. CDR1 SGHNT and CDR2 YYREEE come from the germline V gene (reference sequence). The full variable domain, rest sourced from reference TRBV5-4 and TRBJ2-1, is ETGVTQSPTHLIKTRGQQVTLRCSSQSGHNTVSWYQQALGQGPQFIFQYYREEENGRGNFPPRFSGLQFPNYSSELNVNALELDDSALYLCASAELTGFNEQFFGPGTRLTVL.

This clonotype was observed many times. The chain combines TRBV18 with TRBJ1-5, with D possibly being TRBD1 (6 bases). This CDR3 comprises 15 residues. Trimming removed 2 bases at V and 7 bases at J, with 15 bases between. Per germline, CDR1 KGHSH and CDR2 LQKENI. DNA of the CDR3: TGTGCCAGCTCACCAAAGGTGGGGGCTGGACAGCCCCAGCATTTT. Its protein is CASSPKVGAGQPQHF.

Regarding this clonotype: An end of the junction does not agree with germline; a read error may underlie this. The rearrangement joins TRBV29-1 to TRBJ2-1; D is uncertain. CDR1 and CDR2 (germline): SQVTM, ANQGSEA. CDR3 length: 14 amino acids. The CDR3 DNA reads TGCGGCGTTGTGGGAAGGAGCTCCTACAATGAGCAGTTCTTC. This translates into CGVVGRSSYNEQFF.

The rearrangement links TRBV20-1 to TRBJ2-7; D assignment may be TRBD1 or TRBD2 (5 bases each). CDR1 and CDR2 (germline): DFQATT, SNEGSKA (reference sequence). The CDR3 is 14 amino acids. V gave up 5 bases and J gave up 5 bases, with 19 bases separating them. CDR3 nucleotide sequence: TGCAGTGCTGGGGGTGTTCCGCGTGCCAACGAGCAGTACTTC. Translating gives CSAGGVPRANEQYF.